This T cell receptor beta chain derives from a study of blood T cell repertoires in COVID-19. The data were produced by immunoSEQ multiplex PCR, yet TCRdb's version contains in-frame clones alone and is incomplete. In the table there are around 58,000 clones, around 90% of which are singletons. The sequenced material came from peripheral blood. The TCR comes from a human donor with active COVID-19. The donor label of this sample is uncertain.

CDR3 protein: CASSPRGRRTDTQYF. The CDR3 bases are TGTGCCAGCAGTCCCAGGGGGCGCCGCACAGATACGCAGTATTTT. The V call is TRBV27, the J call TRBJ2-3; 8 bases map to TRBD1. CDR1 and CDR2 from the germline V gene are MNHEY and SMNVEV (reference sequence). This CDR3 region has 15 residues. V trimming: 5 bases; J trimming: 1 base; junction bases outside the gene matches: 5.